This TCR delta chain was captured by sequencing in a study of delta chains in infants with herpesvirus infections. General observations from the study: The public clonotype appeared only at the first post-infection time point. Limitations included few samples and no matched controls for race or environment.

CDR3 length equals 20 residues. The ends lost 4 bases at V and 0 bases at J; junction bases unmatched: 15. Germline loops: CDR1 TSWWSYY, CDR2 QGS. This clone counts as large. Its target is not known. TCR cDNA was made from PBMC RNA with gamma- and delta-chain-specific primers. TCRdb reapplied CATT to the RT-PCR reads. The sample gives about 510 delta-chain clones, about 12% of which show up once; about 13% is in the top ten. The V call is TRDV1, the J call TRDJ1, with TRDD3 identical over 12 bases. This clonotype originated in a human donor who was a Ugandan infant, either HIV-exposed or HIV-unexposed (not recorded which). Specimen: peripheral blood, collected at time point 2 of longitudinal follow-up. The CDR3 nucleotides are TGTGCTCTTGGGGCCAAGGAGAACCTGGGGGATACGCTGGACACCGATAAACTCATCTTT. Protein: CALGAKENLGDTLDTDKLIF.